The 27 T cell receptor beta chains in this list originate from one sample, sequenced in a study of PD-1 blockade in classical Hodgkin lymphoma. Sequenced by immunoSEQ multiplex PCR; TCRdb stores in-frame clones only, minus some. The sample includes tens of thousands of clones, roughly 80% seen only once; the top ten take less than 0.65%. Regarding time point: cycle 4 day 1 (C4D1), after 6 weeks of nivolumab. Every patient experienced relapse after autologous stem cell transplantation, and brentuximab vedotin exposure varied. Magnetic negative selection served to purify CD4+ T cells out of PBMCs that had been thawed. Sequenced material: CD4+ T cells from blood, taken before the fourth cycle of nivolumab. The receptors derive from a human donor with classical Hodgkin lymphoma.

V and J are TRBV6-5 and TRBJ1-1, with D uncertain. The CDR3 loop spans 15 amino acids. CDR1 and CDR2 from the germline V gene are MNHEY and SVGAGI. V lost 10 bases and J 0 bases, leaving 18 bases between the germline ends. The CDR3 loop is CATYPQRLMNTEAFF. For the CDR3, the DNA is TGTGCCACATACCCCCAAAGACTCATGAACACTGAAGCTTTCTTT.

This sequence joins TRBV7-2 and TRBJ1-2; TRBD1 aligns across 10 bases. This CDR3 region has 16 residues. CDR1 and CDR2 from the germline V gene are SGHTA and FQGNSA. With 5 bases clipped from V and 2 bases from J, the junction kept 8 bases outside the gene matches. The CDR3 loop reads CASSHAPGQGNYGYTF. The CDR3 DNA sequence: TGTGCCAGCAGCCACGCACCGGGACAGGGGAACTATGGCTACACCTTC.

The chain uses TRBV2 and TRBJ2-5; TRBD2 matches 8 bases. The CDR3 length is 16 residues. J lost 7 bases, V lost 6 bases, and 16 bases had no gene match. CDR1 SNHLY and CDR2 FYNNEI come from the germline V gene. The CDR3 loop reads CASRGTSGVLPGTQYF. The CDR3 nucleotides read TGTGCCAGCAGAGGCACTAGCGGCGTCCTCCCGGGGACCCAGTACTTC.

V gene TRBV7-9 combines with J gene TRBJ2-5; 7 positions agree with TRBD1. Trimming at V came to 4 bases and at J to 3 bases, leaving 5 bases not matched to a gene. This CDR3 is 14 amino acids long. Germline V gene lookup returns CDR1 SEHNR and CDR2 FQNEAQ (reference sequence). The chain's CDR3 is CASSYGTAKETQYF. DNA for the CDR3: TGTGCCAGCAGCTATGGGACAGCAAAAGAGACCCAGTACTTC.

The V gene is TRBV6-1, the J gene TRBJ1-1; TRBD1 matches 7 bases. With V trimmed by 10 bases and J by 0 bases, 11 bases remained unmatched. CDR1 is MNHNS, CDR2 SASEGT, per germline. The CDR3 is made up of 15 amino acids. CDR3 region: CAKGVPGQMNTEAFF. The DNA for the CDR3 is TGTGCCAAGGGAGTCCCGGGACAGATGAACACTGAAGCTTTCTTT.

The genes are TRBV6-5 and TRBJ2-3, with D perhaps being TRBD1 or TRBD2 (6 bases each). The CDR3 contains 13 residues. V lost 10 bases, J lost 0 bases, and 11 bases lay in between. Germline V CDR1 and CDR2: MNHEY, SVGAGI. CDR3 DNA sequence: TGTGCCACGAGGGGGGAAAGCACAGATACGCAGTATTTT. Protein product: CATRGESTDTQYF.

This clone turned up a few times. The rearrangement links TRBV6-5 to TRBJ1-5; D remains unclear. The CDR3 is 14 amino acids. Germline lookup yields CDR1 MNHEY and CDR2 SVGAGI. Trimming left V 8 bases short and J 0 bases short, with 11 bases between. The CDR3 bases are TGTGCCAGCGGGAACAGAAATAGCAATCAGCCCCAGCATTTT. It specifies CASGNRNSNQPQHF.

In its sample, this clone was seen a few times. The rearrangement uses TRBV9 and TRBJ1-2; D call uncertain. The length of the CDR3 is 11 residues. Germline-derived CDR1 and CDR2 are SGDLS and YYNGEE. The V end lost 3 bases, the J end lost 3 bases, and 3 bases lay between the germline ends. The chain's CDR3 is CASSAYYGYTF. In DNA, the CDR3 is TGTGCCAGCAGCGCTTACTATGGCTACACCTTC.

The CDR3 sequence: CASNSLGQGAGTEAFF. In nucleotides, the CDR3 is TGTGCCAGCAACTCCTTAGGACAGGGGGCGGGCACTGAAGCTTTCTTT. The chain recombines TRBV27 with TRBJ1-1; 11 bases fit TRBD1. CDR1 MNHEY and CDR2 SMNVEV come from the germline V gene (reference sequence). Trimming took 7 bases from V and 4 from J; bases not matched to a gene: 11. This CDR3 has 16 amino acids.

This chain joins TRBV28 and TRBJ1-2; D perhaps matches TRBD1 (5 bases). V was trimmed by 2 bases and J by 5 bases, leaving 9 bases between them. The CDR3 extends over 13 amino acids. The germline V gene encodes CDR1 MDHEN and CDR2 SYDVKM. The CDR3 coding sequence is TGTGCCAGCAGTTTAGCAGGGATGTATGGCTACACCTTC. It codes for CASSLAGMYGYTF.

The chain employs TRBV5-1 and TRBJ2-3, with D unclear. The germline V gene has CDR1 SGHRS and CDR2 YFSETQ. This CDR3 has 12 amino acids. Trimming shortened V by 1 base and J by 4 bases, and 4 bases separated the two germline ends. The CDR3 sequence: CASSLPADTQYF. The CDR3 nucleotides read TGCGCCAGCAGCTTGCCGGCAGATACGCAGTATTTT.

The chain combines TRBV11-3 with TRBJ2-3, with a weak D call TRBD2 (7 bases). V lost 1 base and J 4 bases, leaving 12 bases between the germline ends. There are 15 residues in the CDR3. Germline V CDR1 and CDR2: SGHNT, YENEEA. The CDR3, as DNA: TGTGCCAGCAGCTTAGTATCGGGGGGCCCAGATACGCAGTATTTT. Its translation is CASSLVSGGPDTQYF.

The CDR3 reads CASSPGTGVEKLFF. Written as DNA, the CDR3 is TGCGCCAGCAGCCCCGGGACAGGGGTTGAAAAACTGTTTTTT. The J gene is TRBJ1-4, the V gene TRBV5-1; the match to TRBD1 covers 10 bases. The CDR3 length is 14 residues. J gave up 7 bases and V 4 bases, and 4 bases lay outside the gene matches. Looked up from germline, CDR1 is SGHRS and CDR2 is YFSETQ.

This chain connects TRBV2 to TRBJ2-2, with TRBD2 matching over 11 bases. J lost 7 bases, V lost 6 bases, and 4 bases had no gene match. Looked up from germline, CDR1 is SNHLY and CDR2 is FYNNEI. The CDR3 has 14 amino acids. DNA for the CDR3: TGTGCCAGCAGCTCCCTAGCGGGAGGCGGGGAGCTGTTTTTT. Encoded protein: CASSSLAGGGELFF.

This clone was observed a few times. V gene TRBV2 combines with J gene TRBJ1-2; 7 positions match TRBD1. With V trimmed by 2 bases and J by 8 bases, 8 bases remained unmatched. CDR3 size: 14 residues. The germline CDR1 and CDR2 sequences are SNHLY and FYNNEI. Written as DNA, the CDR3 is TGTGCCAGCAGTGAACCTCGACAGGGCGACGGCTACACCTTC. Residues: CASSEPRQGDGYTF.

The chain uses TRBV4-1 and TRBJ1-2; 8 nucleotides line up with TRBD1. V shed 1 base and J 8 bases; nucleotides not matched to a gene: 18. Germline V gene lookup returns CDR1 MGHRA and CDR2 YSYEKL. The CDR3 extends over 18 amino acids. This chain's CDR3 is CASSQVWVLDRDSLGYTF. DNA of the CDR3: TGCGCCAGCAGCCAAGTATGGGTCCTGGACAGGGATTCGCTCGGCTACACCTTC.

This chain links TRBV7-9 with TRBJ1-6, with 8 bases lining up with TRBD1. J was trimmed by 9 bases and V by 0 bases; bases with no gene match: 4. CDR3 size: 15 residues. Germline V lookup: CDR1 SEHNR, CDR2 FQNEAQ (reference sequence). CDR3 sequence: CASSLARQGSSPLHF. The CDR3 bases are TGTGCCAGCAGCTTAGCAAGACAGGGGAGTTCACCCCTCCACTTT. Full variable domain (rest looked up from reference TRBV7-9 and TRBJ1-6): DTGVSQNPRHKITKRGQNVTFRCDPISEHNRLYWYRQTLGQGPEFLTYFQNEAQLEKSRLLSDRFSAERPKGSFSTLEIQRTEQGDSAMYLCASSLARQGSSPLHFGNGTRLTVT.

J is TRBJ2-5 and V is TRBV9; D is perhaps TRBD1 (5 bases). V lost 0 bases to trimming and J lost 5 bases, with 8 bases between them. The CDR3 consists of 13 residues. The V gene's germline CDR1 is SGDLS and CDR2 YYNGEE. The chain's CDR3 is CASSVEGWETQYF. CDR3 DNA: TGTGCCAGCAGCGTAGAGGGGTGGGAGACCCAGTACTTC. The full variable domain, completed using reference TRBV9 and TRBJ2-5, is DSGVTQTPKHLITATGQRVTLRCSPRSGDLSVYWYQQSLDQGLQFLIQYYNGEERAKGNILERFSAQQFPDLHSELNLSSLELGDSALYFCASSVEGWETQYFGPGTRLLVL.

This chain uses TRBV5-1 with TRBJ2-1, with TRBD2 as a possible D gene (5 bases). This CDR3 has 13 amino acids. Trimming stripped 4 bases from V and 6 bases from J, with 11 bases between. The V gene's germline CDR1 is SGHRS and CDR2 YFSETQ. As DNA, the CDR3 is TGCGCCAGCAGCAAACCGGACTTCAATGAGCAGTTCTTC. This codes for CASSKPDFNEQFF.

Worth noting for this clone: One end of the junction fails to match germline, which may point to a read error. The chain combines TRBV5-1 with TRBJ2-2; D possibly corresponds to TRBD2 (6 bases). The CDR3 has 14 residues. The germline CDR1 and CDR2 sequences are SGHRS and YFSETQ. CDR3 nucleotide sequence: TGCGCCAGCAGTTTGGGAGGCGGCACCGGGGAGCTGTTTTTT. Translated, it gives CASSLGGGTGELFF.

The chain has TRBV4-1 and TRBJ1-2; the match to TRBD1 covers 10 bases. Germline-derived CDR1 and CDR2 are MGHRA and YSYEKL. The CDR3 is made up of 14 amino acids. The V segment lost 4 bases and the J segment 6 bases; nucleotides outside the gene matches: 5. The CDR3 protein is CASSRTGTGDGYTF. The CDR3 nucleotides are TGCGCCAGCAGCCGCACCGGGACAGGGGATGGCTACACCTTC.

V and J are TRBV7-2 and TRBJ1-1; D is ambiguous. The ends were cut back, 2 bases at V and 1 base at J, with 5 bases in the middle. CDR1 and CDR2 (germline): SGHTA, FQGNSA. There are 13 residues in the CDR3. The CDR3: CASSLTKNTEAFF. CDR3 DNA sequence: TGTGCCAGCAGCTTAACCAAGAACACTGAAGCTTTCTTT.

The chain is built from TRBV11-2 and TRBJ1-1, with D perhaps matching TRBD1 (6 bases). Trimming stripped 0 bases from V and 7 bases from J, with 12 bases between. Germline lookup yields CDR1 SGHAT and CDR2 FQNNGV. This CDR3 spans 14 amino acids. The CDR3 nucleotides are TGTGCCAGCAGCTTAGATGGGGGGGCGTTTGAAGCTTTCTTT. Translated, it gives CASSLDGGAFEAFF.

The CDR3 reads CAIQKTVSGGYTF. The CDR3 bases are TGTGCCATACAGAAGACAGTTTCGGGCGGCTACACCTTC. This chain links TRBV2 with TRBJ1-2, with TRBD1 as a possible D gene (5 bases). This CDR3 contains 13 residues. V lost 10 bases, J lost 8 bases, and 20 bases lay in between. Germline CDR1 reads SNHLY; CDR2 reads FYNNEI.

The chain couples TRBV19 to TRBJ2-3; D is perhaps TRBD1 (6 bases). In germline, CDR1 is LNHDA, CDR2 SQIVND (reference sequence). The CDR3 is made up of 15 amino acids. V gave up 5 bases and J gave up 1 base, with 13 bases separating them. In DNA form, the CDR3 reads TGTGCCAGTAGTGAATCGGCAGGGGGCACAGATACGCAGTATTTT. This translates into CASSESAGGTDTQYF.

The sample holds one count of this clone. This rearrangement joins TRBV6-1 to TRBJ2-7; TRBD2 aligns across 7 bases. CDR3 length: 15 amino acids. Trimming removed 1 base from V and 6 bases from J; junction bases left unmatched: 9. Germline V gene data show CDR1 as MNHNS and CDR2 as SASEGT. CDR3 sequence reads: CASSEVGLGHGEQYF. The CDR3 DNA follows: TGTGCCAGCAGTGAAGTAGGACTAGGGCACGGCGAGCAGTACTTC.

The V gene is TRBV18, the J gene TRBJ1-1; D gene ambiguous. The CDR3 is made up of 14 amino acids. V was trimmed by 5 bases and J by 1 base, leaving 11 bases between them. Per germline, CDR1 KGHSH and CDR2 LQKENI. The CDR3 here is CASSSDGQNTEAFF. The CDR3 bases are TGTGCCAGCTCATCTGACGGCCAGAACACTGAAGCTTTCTTT.